Each of the 30 T cell receptor beta chains below was sequenced from the same sample in a study of regulatory T cells in long-lasting Graves disease (dated by TCRdb to 2020 to 2023). Libraries were built with multiplex PCR. The listed sequencing device is Illumina HiSeq 4000. TCR beta libraries were built with iRepertoire HTBI primers and Arm-PCR amplification of CDR3 regions. In-frame beta chains were kept once TCRdb had trimmed the public reads at Q25 with fastp and called clones with MiXCR. Each entry merges the rows of one CDR3 protein and shows their most common DNA and genes. The sample contains 250,000 to 300,000 distinct CDR3 sequences, about 17% of them found a single time. Around 13% of the sample is taken by the ten largest. Read against the paper, the sample's time point label means: newly diagnosed GD, antithyroid drugs for less than 3 months. RNA was extracted from PBMCs in TRIzol for both TCR sequencing and RNA sequencing.

These data were likewise used in another study, on T cells in Graves' hyperthyroidism and ophthalmopathy.

This specimen consisted of peripheral blood mononuclear cells (PBMCs), obtained at new diagnosis, from a patient treated with antithyroid drugs. The receptors come from a woman aged 25 to 45 with Graves disease. Donor details come from another sample of the same person, matched by shared clones.

The genes are TRBV2 and TRBJ1-1; D not resolved. V shed 4 bases and J shed 9 bases, with 18 bases lying between them. CDR1 and CDR2 (germline): SNHLY, FYNNEI. The CDR3 runs to 14 residues. The CDR3, as DNA: TGTGCCAGCAGTGGATACCTAGACGGAAACAAAGCTTTCTTT. Encoded protein: CASSGYLDGNKAFF.

This clonotype was seen many times. The CDR3 region is CASSLSTSYTEAFF. CDR3 nucleotides: TGCGCCAGCAGCTTGAGCACGTCGTACACTGAAGCTTTCTTT. The chain links TRBV5-1 to TRBJ1-1; no firm D call. V lost 1 base to trimming and J lost 3 bases, with 10 bases between them. This CDR3 is built from 14 residues. Per germline, CDR1 SGHRS and CDR2 YFSETQ.

In this sample, this clonotype turned up many times. This chain connects TRBV20-1 to TRBJ1-6; tentative D call: TRBD1 (5 bases). The CDR3 is made up of 13 amino acids. Germline CDR1 is DFQATT and CDR2 is SNEGSKA (reference sequence). V was shortened by 0 bases and J by 8 bases, with 8 bases between the two germline ends. In DNA, the CDR3 is TGCAGTGCTAGAGAGGGGCCCGATTCACCCCTCCACTTT. This gives the protein CSAREGPDSPLHF.

This clonotype was observed a handful of times. This sequence joins TRBV5-1 and TRBJ2-5, with a possible D match to TRBD1 (6 bases). This CDR3 is 14 amino acids long. The germline V gene encodes CDR1 SGHRS and CDR2 YFSETQ. V was cut by 2 bases and J by 5 bases, with 13 bases left in between. CDR3 nucleotides: TGCGCCAGCAGCTTAGACAGGCTGGTGGAGACCCAGTACTTC. Protein sequence: CASSLDRLVETQYF.

In its sample, this clonotype was seen many times. The CDR3 sequence: CASSQEAPGLSYEQYF. In nucleotides, the CDR3 is TGTGCCAGCAGCCAAGAAGCCCCCGGACTTAGCTACGAGCAGTACTTC. The chain links TRBV3-1 to TRBJ2-7; tentative D call: TRBD2 (5 bases). The V and J ends lost 0 bases and 3 bases respectively, with 15 bases between them. The CDR3 has 16 amino acids. Germline V gives CDR1 LGHDT, CDR2 YNNKEL (reference sequence).

With regard to this clonotype: One base separates it from a far larger clone, so it is likely a read error. The chain carries TRBV6-2 or TRBV6-3 and TRBJ1-2; D is unclear. The germline V gene has CDR1 MNHEY and CDR2 SVGEGT. Trimming took off 2 bases at V and 8 bases at J, with 18 bases between the two ends. The CDR3 runs to 15 residues. CDR3 sequence reads: CASSYGIETMGGYTF. CDR3 bases: TGTGCCAGCAGTTACGGGATCGAGACGATGGGGGGCTACACCTTC.

This clonotype occurred many times. The chain uses TRBV29-1 and TRBJ1-1; 8 bases are a match to TRBD1. This CDR3 is 13 amino acids long. Germline V gene lookup returns CDR1 SQVTM and CDR2 ANQGSEA. V shed 8 bases and J 0 bases; nucleotides not matched to a gene: 5. The CDR3 DNA reads as TGCAGCTCGAGGGACAGGATGAACACTGAAGCTTTCTTT. This encodes CSSRDRMNTEAFF.

This clonotype has a count of ten or more. The chain links TRBV28 to TRBJ1-6, with D possibly being TRBD1 (5 bases). V was trimmed by 6 bases and J by 3 bases, leaving 21 bases between them. CDR1 MDHEN and CDR2 SYDVKM come from the germline V gene. The CDR3 extends over 18 amino acids. CDR3 loop: CASSPPPGRVIYNSPLHF. CDR3 bases: TGTGCCAGCAGCCCCCCCCCGGGGCGCGTTATCTATAATTCACCCCTCCACTTT.

This clonotype was picked up many times. The rearrangement links TRBV4-2 to TRBJ1-5, with D perhaps TRBD1 (6 bases). The V end lost 2 bases, the J end lost 5 bases, and 13 bases lay between the germline ends. Germline V gene lookup returns CDR1 LGHNA and CDR2 YNFKEQ. The CDR3 totals 15 residues. The CDR3 DNA sequence: TGTGCCAGCAGCCAAACCCGACAGGACTATCAGCCCCAGCATTTT. It translates to CASSQTRQDYQPQHF.

The table lists this clonotype with many counts. The chain joins TRBV27 to TRBJ2-7, with D possibly being TRBD2 (6 bases). Germline V CDR1 and CDR2: MNHEY, SMNVEV (reference sequence). This CDR3 is built from 13 residues. The germline V and J ends were trimmed by 2 bases and 7 bases, with 12 bases remaining between them. In nucleotides, the CDR3 is TGTGCCAGCAGTTTAGGAGGGGCGCGGGAGCAGTACTTC. It specifies CASSLGGAREQYF.

This clonotype was recorded a few times. This may arise from a read error, as a much more abundant clone is one base away. Given the absence of the conserved phenylalanine or tryptophan at the CDR3 end, a read error is likely. This chain uses TRBV20-1 with TRBJ1-2; 8 nucleotides line up with TRBD1. This CDR3 has 15 residues. The V gene's germline CDR1 is DFQATT and CDR2 SNEGSKA (reference sequence). V shed 6 bases, J shed 5 bases, and the junction held 14 bases outside the gene matches. The CDR3 DNA is TGCAGTGCCAAAGGCAGGGGACAGGAAGCATATGGCTACACCTCC. Its translation is CSAKGRGQEAYGYTS.

This clonotype was recorded many times. The CDR3 DNA is TGTGCCAGCAAGACCTTAGCGGGGGGGCCCCACAATGAGCAGTTCTTC. Amino acid sequence: CASKTLAGGPHNEQFF. The rearrangement uses TRBV6-2 or TRBV6-3 and TRBJ2-1; 11 positions agree with TRBD2. The germline gives CDR1 MNHEY, CDR2 SVGEGT. The trim removed 7 bases at V and 5 bases at J, leaving 10 bases unmatched. The CDR3 consists of 16 residues.

This clonotype was seen only a few times. A single base separates this from a much larger clone, so it may be a read error. The chain links TRBV7-8 to TRBJ2-7; possible D gene TRBD1, 6 bases. The germline gives CDR1 SGHVS, CDR2 FQNEAQ. The CDR3 length is 17 residues. V lost 3 bases and J lost 2, with 20 bases in between. In DNA form, the CDR3 reads TGTGCCAGCAGCTTGCATCCAGGGGTGGGTGAAACCTACGAGCAGTACTTC. As protein: CASSLHPGVGETYEQYF.

The V gene is TRBV4-2, the J gene TRBJ2-1, with 7 nucleotides matching TRBD1. Germline CDR1 reads LGHNA; CDR2 reads YNFKEQ. The CDR3 contains 16 residues. V lost 6 bases to trimming and J lost 0 bases; unmatched junction nucleotides: 8. CDR3 DNA: TGTGCCAGCAGTGAATATTGGGACAGCTCCTACAATGAGCAGTTCTTC. This gives the protein CASSEYWDSSYNEQFF.

This clonotype was observed at least ten times. The CDR3 bases are TGTGCCAGCTCACCAAGAGGGCACCAAAAAACAGATACGCAGTATTTT. Its translation is CASSPRGHQKTDTQYF. The chain combines TRBV18 with TRBJ2-3, with D possibly TRBD2 on 5 matching bases. Trimming removed 2 bases at V and 3 bases at J, with 15 bases between. Germline V gene data show CDR1 as KGHSH and CDR2 as LQKENI. This CDR3 is built from 16 residues.

This clonotype was seen at least ten times. This chain uses TRBV7-2 with TRBJ2-7; tentative D call: TRBD1 (6 bases). Germline CDR1 SGHTA, CDR2 FQGNSA. The CDR3 runs 15 residues. Between the trimmed V and J ends, which lost 6 bases and 1 base, there was a span of 16 bases. Here the CDR3 reads CASSPDRRGSYEQYF. The CDR3 DNA reads TGTGCCAGCAGTCCGGACAGAAGGGGATCCTACGAGCAGTACTTC.

This chain connects TRBV10-1 to TRBJ2-7; TRBD1 might be the D (6 bases). Germline V CDR1 and CDR2: WNHNN, SYGVQD (reference sequence). This CDR3 is built from 14 residues. The germline V and J ends were trimmed by 0 bases and 9 bases, with 15 bases remaining between them. The CDR3 sequence is CASSESTTGTAQYF. The DNA of the CDR3 is TGCGCCAGCAGTGAGTCGACAACAGGGACGGCGCAGTACTTC.

The sample holds many counts of this clonotype. The chain uses TRBV6-2 or TRBV6-3 and TRBJ2-7; 10 bases match TRBD1. V shed 1 base, J shed 3 bases, and the junction held 3 bases outside the gene matches. This CDR3 spans 15 amino acids. Per germline, CDR1 MNHEY and CDR2 SVGEGT. The CDR3, as DNA: TGTGCCAGCAGTTACTTCGGACAGGGGGGCTACGAGCAGTACTTC. Protein sequence: CASSYFGQGGYEQYF.

In this sample, this clonotype turned up many times. This chain links TRBV24-1 with TRBJ2-1; 7 nucleotides agree with TRBD2. The J segment lost 7 bases and the V segment lost 9 bases, leaving 8 bases of the junction unmatched. CDR1 and CDR2 (germline): KGHDR, SFDVKD. The CDR3 is made up of 13 amino acids. The CDR3 reads CATGAGSRNEQFF. In nucleotides, the CDR3 is TGTGCCACCGGAGCGGGGTCAAGGAATGAGCAGTTCTTC.

This clonotype was observed at least ten times. The J gene is TRBJ2-1, the V gene TRBV6-2 or TRBV6-3, with D unresolved. The CDR3 runs to 15 residues. CDR1 is MNHEY, CDR2 SVGEGT, per germline. Trimming took off 7 bases at V and 7 bases at J, with 20 bases between the two ends. The CDR3 here is CASMAPGIGTNEQFF. The CDR3 region has the DNA TGTGCCAGCATGGCGCCTGGAATCGGAACGAATGAGCAGTTCTTC.

This clonotype was picked up many times. V and J are TRBV7-8 and TRBJ2-7; TRBD2 might be the D (5 bases). CDR3 length equals 14 residues. CDR1 and CDR2 from the germline V gene are SGHVS and FQNEAQ. Trimming cost V 4 bases and J 2 bases, with 12 bases left between them. CDR3 sequence (DNA): TGTGCCAGCAGCTGGGTTCTGGGAGCCTACGAGCAGTACTTC. Protein product: CASSWVLGAYEQYF.

Many counts were recorded for this clonotype. J is TRBJ1-5 and V is TRBV4-2, with 11 bases identical to TRBD1. This CDR3 is built from 15 residues. Germline V gene data show CDR1 as LGHNA and CDR2 as YNFKEQ. V dropped 7 bases and J dropped 5; count of bases not matched to a gene: 7. CDR3 loop: CASTPRTGGYQPQHF. The CDR3 DNA reads TGTGCCAGCACCCCGAGGACAGGGGGCTATCAGCCCCAGCATTTT.

This clonotype was counted once. CDR3 nucleotide sequence: TGTGCCAGCAGCTCCCCCGGACGGCAGTTCTTC. Translation: CASSSPGRQFF. V usage is TRBV11-2 and J usage is TRBJ2-1; D is undetermined. Germline loops: CDR1 SGHAT, CDR2 FQNNGV. The CDR3 has 11 residues. Trimming took 4 bases from V and 12 from J, leaving 10 bases between them.

This clonotype was seen more than once but under ten times. The V and J genes are TRBV20-1 and TRBJ1-4; 8 bases match TRBD1. V shed 3 bases and J 8 bases; nucleotides not matched to a gene: 5. Germline CDR1 and CDR2: DFQATT and SNEGSKA (reference sequence). The CDR3 has 13 residues. The CDR3 spells CSARKGTGEKLFF. CDR3 nucleotides: TGCAGTGCTAGGAAGGGGACAGGCGAAAAACTGTTTTTT.

This chain connects TRBV5-5 to TRBJ1-2; 7 positions match TRBD1. The junction had 6 bases not matched to a gene; V was cut back by 3 bases and J by 4 bases. The germline V gene encodes CDR1 SGHKS and CDR2 YYEKEE (reference sequence). This CDR3 has 14 amino acids. CDR3 sequence reads: CASSWDSLSYGYTF. In DNA form, the CDR3 reads TGTGCCAGCAGCTGGGACAGTTTGAGCTATGGCTACACCTTC.

This rearrangement joins TRBV2 to TRBJ2-7; D unresolved. V lost 4 bases and J 2 bases, leaving 12 bases between the germline ends. In germline, CDR1 is SNHLY, CDR2 FYNNEI. CDR3 length: 14 residues. The CDR3 region is CASSGAASAYEQYF. The CDR3 coding sequence is TGTGCCAGCAGTGGGGCAGCGTCCGCCTACGAGCAGTACTTC.

Comments on this clonotype: One base away lies a much larger clone, so this may be a sequencing read error. V usage is TRBV7-2 and J usage is TRBJ2-2, with 7 bases that match TRBD2. The CDR3 extends over 15 amino acids. Germline values: CDR1 SGHTA, CDR2 FQGNSA. As DNA, the CDR3 is TGTGCCGGCAGGTTCCTCGGGGGGTCTGTTCAGGAGCTGTTTTTT. It yields the protein CAGRFLGGSVQELFF. Combining the CDR3 with reference TRBV7-2 and TRBJ2-2 gives the whole variable domain GAGVSQSPSNKVTEKGKDVELRCDPISGHTALYWYRQSLGQGLEFLIYFQGNSAPDKSGLPSDRFSAERTGGSVSTLTIQRTQQEDSAVYLCAGRFLGGSVQELFFGEGSRLTVL.

This clonotype was detected many times. V gene TRBV4-2 combines with J gene TRBJ1-5; no clear D. Trimming removed 0 bases from V and 0 bases from J, with 15 bases in between. CDR3 length equals 18 residues. CDR1 and CDR2 from the germline V gene are LGHNA and YNFKEQ. The CDR3 DNA follows: TGTGCCAGCAGCCAAGACAGCAGGCGGGGATATAGCAATCAGCCCCAGCATTTT. Translated, it gives CASSQDSRRGYSNQPQHF.

This clonotype was observed many times. This chain's CDR3 is CASGLPDNTEAFF. DNA for the CDR3: TGTGCTAGTGGTTTACCAGATAACACTGAAGCTTTCTTT. The genes are TRBV12-5 and TRBJ1-1, with D unresolved. Germline lookup yields CDR1 LGHNT and CDR2 FRNRAP. V lost 3 bases and J lost 2, with 7 bases in between. CDR3 length: 13 residues.

In this sample, this clonotype turned up many times. The chain links TRBV11-3 to TRBJ2-1; 8 bases fit TRBD2. V shed 1 base, J shed 6 bases, and the junction held 11 bases outside the gene matches. Germline V gene sequence: CDR1 SGHNT, CDR2 YENEEA. The CDR3 sequence is 17 residues long. For the CDR3, the DNA is TGTGCCAGCAGCTTAGCCCCAGCGGGAGTGAGGGTCAATGAGCAGTTCTTC. Translated, it gives CASSLAPAGVRVNEQFF.